This is a list of T cell receptor beta chains from one sample in a study of blood T cell repertoires in COVID-19. Data came from immunoSEQ multiplex PCR; TCRdb stores just in-frame clones and leaves some out. The data contain approximately 220,000 clones, roughly 80% of them singletons. Sequenced sample: PBMCs or T cells enriched from blood (not recorded which). The receptors derive from a woman aged 45 to 65 who had been exposed to COVID-19. CDR3s include the opening cysteine and the closing phenylalanine or tryptophan. D genes are given only for firm matches. The size entry is marked missing in some rows and otherwise reads once, few, many or a size class.

D gene: NA; clone size: NA; V gene: TRBV2; J gene: TRBJ2-7; CDR3 DNA: TGTGCCAGCAAAGGGGGTTCCGAGTACGAGCAGTACTTC; CDR3 protein: CASKGGSEYEQYF
D gene: NA; clone size: NA; V gene: TRBV13; J gene: TRBJ1-2; CDR3 DNA: TGTGCCAGCAGCTTAGCAGGGGATCCCTATGGCTACACCTTC; CDR3 protein: CASSLAGDPYGYTF
D gene: TRBD1; clone size: NA; V gene: TRBV12-3/TRBV12-4; J gene: TRBJ1-3; CDR3 DNA: TGTGCCAGCAGCCAGACAGGGGGAAACACCATATATTTT; CDR3 protein: CASSQTGGNTIYF
D gene: NA; clone size: NA; V gene: TRBV2; J gene: TRBJ1-2; CDR3 DNA: TGTGCCAGCAGTTCGAGAACAGCTAACTATGGCTACACCTTC; CDR3 protein: CASSSRTANYGYTF
D gene: NA; clone size: NA; V gene: TRBV24-1; J gene: TRBJ2-1; CDR3 DNA: TGTGCCACCAGTGGGCAGGGTCCACCTTACAATGAGCAGTTCTTC; CDR3 protein: CATSGQGPPYNEQFF
D gene: NA; clone size: NA; V gene: TRBV5-6; J gene: TRBJ1-2; CDR3 DNA: TGTGCCAGCAGCTTGGATAACAGAGGGTATGGCTACACCTTC; CDR3 protein: CASSLDNRGYGYTF
D gene: NA; clone size: NA; V gene: TRBV13; J gene: TRBJ1-1; CDR3 DNA: TGTGCCAGCAGCTTAGCCTTGGGGGCGCCTGAAGCTTTCTTT; CDR3 protein: CASSLALGAPEAFF
D gene: TRBD2; clone size: once; V gene: TRBV11-2; J gene: TRBJ2-3; CDR3 DNA: TGTGCCAGCAGCTACCGCGGGGGGGCTGCGGATACGCAGTATTTT; CDR3 protein: CASSYRGGAADTQYF
D gene: NA; clone size: NA; V gene: TRBV28; J gene: TRBJ1-3; CDR3 DNA: TGTGCCAGCAGTGGGACAATTTTTTCCGGAAACACCATATATTTT; CDR3 protein: CASSGTIFSGNTIYF
D gene: NA; clone size: NA; V gene: TRBV19; J gene: TRBJ2-2; CDR3 DNA: TGTGCCAGTAGTCTCCCGGGGGGCGGGGCCACCGGGGAGCTGTTTTTT; CDR3 protein: CASSLPGGGATGELFF
D gene: NA; clone size: once; V gene: TRBV10-2; J gene: TRBJ2-5; CDR3 DNA: TGCGCCAGCGGGCCTGGGAGCGGAGAGACCCAGTACTTC; CDR3 protein: CASGPGSGETQYF
D gene: NA; clone size: NA; V gene: TRBV5-4; J gene: TRBJ2-5; CDR3 DNA: TGTGCCAGCAGTCGGACAGGGAGGGAAGAGACCCAGTACTTC; CDR3 protein: CASSRTGREETQYF
D gene: NA; clone size: once; V gene: TRBV3-1/TRBV3-2; J gene: TRBJ1-2; CDR3 DNA: TGTGCCAGCAGCCAGCTGGGAGAAGGCTATGGCTACACCTTC; CDR3 protein: CASSQLGEGYGYTF
D gene: TRBD1; clone size: few; V gene: TRBV5-1; J gene: TRBJ1-2; CDR3 DNA: TGCGCCAGCAGCTTGGTGACAGGGACTAACTATGGCTACACCTTC; CDR3 protein: CASSLVTGTNYGYTF
D gene: TRBD2; clone size: NA; V gene: TRBV10-3; J gene: TRBJ2-1; CDR3 DNA: TGTGCCATCAGTGAGTCCGGGGGGGGCTACAATGAGCAGTTCTTC; CDR3 protein: CAISESGGGYNEQFF
D gene: NA; clone size: once; V gene: TRBV9; J gene: TRBJ1-1; CDR3 DNA: TGTGCCAGCAGCGAAACGGGGAGGGCGAACACTGAAGCTTTCTTT; CDR3 protein: CASSETGRANTEAFF
D gene: TRBD1; clone size: NA; V gene: TRBV6-4; J gene: TRBJ2-1; CDR3 DNA: TGTGCCAGCAGCGGGCTCGGGACAGGGACCCCGAGCTCCTACAATGAGCAGTTCTTC; CDR3 protein: CASSGLGTGTPSSYNEQFF
D gene: NA; clone size: NA; V gene: TRBV27; J gene: TRBJ1-5; CDR3 DNA: TGTGCCAGCAGTTTGAGGGGGACTACGGAACCCCAGCATTTT; CDR3 protein: CASSLRGTTEPQHF
D gene: TRBD1; clone size: NA; V gene: TRBV25-1; J gene: TRBJ2-3; CDR3 DNA: TGTGCCAGCAGTCGACAGGGTTGGGATACGCAGTATTTT; CDR3 protein: CASSRQGWDTQYF
D gene: TRBD1; clone size: NA; V gene: TRBV6-5; J gene: TRBJ1-4; CDR3 DNA: TGTGCCAGCAGTTCGGACAGGGCCATTGAAAAACTGTTTTTT; CDR3 protein: CASSSDRAIEKLFF
D gene: NA; clone size: NA; V gene: TRBV14; J gene: TRBJ2-2; CDR3 DNA: TGTGCCAGCAGCCAAGTCTCCTCCCAGGGTACCGGGGAGCTGTTTTTT; CDR3 protein: CASSQVSSQGTGELFF
D gene: TRBD2; clone size: NA; V gene: TRBV3-1/TRBV3-2; J gene: TRBJ2-1; CDR3 DNA: TGTGCCAGCAGCCCCGAGGGGCCGGGACTAGCGGGAAATGAGCAGTTCTTC; CDR3 protein: CASSPEGPGLAGNEQFF
D gene: NA; clone size: NA; V gene: TRBV9; J gene: TRBJ2-1; CDR3 DNA: TGTGCCAGCAGCGTAGGGGGAGCGAGTTACAATGAGCAGTTCTTC; CDR3 protein: CASSVGGASYNEQFF
D gene: TRBD1; clone size: NA; V gene: TRBV2; J gene: TRBJ1-2; CDR3 DNA: TGTGCCACGAGTCCGACAGGGGGCCACTATGGCTACACCTTC; CDR3 protein: CATSPTGGHYGYTF
D gene: NA; clone size: NA; V gene: TRBV5-4; J gene: TRBJ2-2; CDR3 DNA: TGTGCCAGCAGCTTGGTCGCAGGAGGTACCGGGGAGCTGTTTTTT; CDR3 protein: CASSLVAGGTGELFF
D gene: TRBD1; clone size: NA; V gene: TRBV7-8; J gene: TRBJ1-3; CDR3 DNA: TGTGCCAGCAGAAACAGGGGATCTGGAAACACCATATATTTT; CDR3 protein: CASRNRGSGNTIYF
D gene: NA; clone size: once; V gene: TRBV24-1; J gene: TRBJ2-5; CDR3 DNA: TGTGCCACCAGTGACGCCGGACAGTTTGGGGCACAAGAGACCCAGTACTTC; CDR3 protein: CATSDAGQFGAQETQYF
D gene: NA; clone size: few; V gene: TRBV5-1; J gene: TRBJ1-2; CDR3 DNA: TGCGCCAGCACCAAGGAAGGGGCAGGGGGCTACACCTTC; CDR3 protein: CASTKEGAGGYTF
D gene: NA; clone size: NA; V gene: TRBV21-1; J gene: TRBJ1-2; CDR3 DNA: TGTGCCAGCAGCAAAGAAATGACCCCGGGGTATGGCTACACCTTC; CDR3 protein: CASSKEMTPGYGYTF
D gene: NA; clone size: NA; V gene: TRBV7-2; J gene: TRBJ1-5; CDR3 DNA: TGTGCCAGCAGCTTAGTGCGGATCGGGGATGGCAGCAATCAGCCCCAGCATTTT; CDR3 protein: CASSLVRIGDGSNQPQHF
D gene: NA; clone size: NA; V gene: TRBV2; J gene: TRBJ2-6; CDR3 DNA: TGTGCCAGCAGTGAAGAGGAGGGGGGGCCATACTCTGGGGCCAACGTCCTGACTTTC; CDR3 protein: CASSEEEGGPYSGANVLTF
D gene: NA; clone size: NA; V gene: TRBV4-1; J gene: TRBJ2-7; CDR3 DNA: TGCGCCAGCAGCCAAGAACGGAGCTACGAGCAGTACTTC; CDR3 protein: CASSQERSYEQYF
D gene: NA; clone size: NA; V gene: TRBV5-6; J gene: TRBJ2-1; CDR3 DNA: TGTGCCAGCAGCCGAACTCCGGAGAATGAGCAGTTCTTC; CDR3 protein: CASSRTPENEQFF
D gene: NA; clone size: once; V gene: TRBV23-1; J gene: TRBJ2-1; CDR3 DNA: TGCGCCAGCAGTCAACCCCTCGGGCCAGGGTACTCCTACAATGAGCAGTTCTTC; CDR3 protein: CASSQPLGPGYSYNEQFF
D gene: NA; clone size: few; V gene: TRBV7-2; J gene: TRBJ1-1; CDR3 DNA: TGTGCCAGCAGCTTAGGTGTGGGGGCATGGACTGAAGCTTTCTTT; CDR3 protein: CASSLGVGAWTEAFF
D gene: NA; clone size: NA; V gene: TRBV7-2; J gene: TRBJ2-6; CDR3 DNA: TGTGCCAGCGCCAGACAGCTTGGCTCTGGGGCCAACGTCCTGACTTTC; CDR3 protein: CASARQLGSGANVLTF
D gene: TRBD1; clone size: NA; V gene: TRBV7-8; J gene: TRBJ2-5; CDR3 DNA: TGTGCCAGCAGCTTAGGTGACAGGGTATTTGGGGAGACCCAGTACTTC; CDR3 protein: CASSLGDRVFGETQYF
D gene: TRBD1; clone size: NA; V gene: TRBV28; J gene: TRBJ1-1; CDR3 DNA: TGTGCCAGCAGTCCTTCCAGGGGGGTGAACACTGAAGCTTTCTTT; CDR3 protein: CASSPSRGVNTEAFF
D gene: NA; clone size: NA; V gene: TRBV12-3/TRBV12-4; J gene: TRBJ1-1; CDR3 DNA: TGTGCCAGCAGCCCTGGGGGCAGAAAAGCTTTCTTT; CDR3 protein: CASSPGGRKAFF
D gene: NA; clone size: NA; V gene: TRBV5-6; J gene: TRBJ2-5; CDR3 DNA: TGTGCCAGCAGCTTGTTAGAAGAGACCCAGTACTTC; CDR3 protein: CASSLLEETQYF
D gene: NA; clone size: NA; V gene: TRBV10-1; J gene: TRBJ1-3; CDR3 DNA: TGCGCCAGCAGTACAGGGACTGGAAACACCATATATTTT; CDR3 protein: CASSTGTGNTIYF
D gene: TRBD1; clone size: once; V gene: TRBV12-3/TRBV12-4; J gene: TRBJ1-1; CDR3 DNA: TGTGCCAGCAGTTTAAGGGGGCGCCCAGCTTCTTTCTTT; CDR3 protein: CASSLRGRPASFF
D gene: NA; clone size: NA; V gene: TRBV5-1; J gene: TRBJ2-7; CDR3 DNA: TGCGCCAGCAGTGCCCCGGACAGTCAGAAGTACGAGCAGTACTTC; CDR3 protein: CASSAPDSQKYEQYF
D gene: TRBD1; clone size: NA; V gene: TRBV5-4; J gene: TRBJ2-3; CDR3 DNA: TGTGCCAGCAGCAAATGGGACAGGGGAACAGATACGCAGTATTTT; CDR3 protein: CASSKWDRGTDTQYF
D gene: TRBD1; clone size: few; V gene: TRBV5-1; J gene: TRBJ1-2; CDR3 DNA: TGCGCCAGCAGCGTCGGGACAGTTAACTATGGCTACACCTTC; CDR3 protein: CASSVGTVNYGYTF
D gene: NA; clone size: NA; V gene: TRBV27; J gene: TRBJ1-6; CDR3 DNA: TGTGCCAGCAGTTCCCCGGGGGGCAATTCACCCCTCCACTTT; CDR3 protein: CASSSPGGNSPLHF
D gene: NA; clone size: NA; V gene: TRBV6-2/TRBV6-3; J gene: TRBJ2-2; CDR3 DNA: TGTGCCAGCAGTTATCGTCCTAACGGGGAGCTGTTTTTT; CDR3 protein: CASSYRPNGELFF
D gene: TRBD1; clone size: NA; V gene: TRBV5-1; J gene: TRBJ1-1; CDR3 DNA: TGCGCCAGCAGCCTTAGTCAGGGGGGAACTGAAGCTTTCTTT; CDR3 protein: CASSLSQGGTEAFF
D gene: TRBD1; clone size: NA; V gene: TRBV6-2/TRBV6-3; J gene: TRBJ2-7; CDR3 DNA: TGTGCCAGCAGTTACACAATCGTGGACAGGGGACCCTACGAGCAGTACTTC; CDR3 protein: CASSYTIVDRGPYEQYF
D gene: TRBD2; clone size: NA; V gene: TRBV18; J gene: TRBJ2-3; CDR3 DNA: TGTGCCAGCTCACCGGGACTAGGGACAGATACGCAGTATTTT; CDR3 protein: CASSPGLGTDTQYF
D gene: TRBD2; clone size: NA; V gene: TRBV5-1; J gene: TRBJ2-5; CDR3 DNA: TGCGCCAGCAGTTCGCTATTTGGGCCGGGAGGAGAGACCCAGTACTTC; CDR3 protein: CASSSLFGPGGETQYF